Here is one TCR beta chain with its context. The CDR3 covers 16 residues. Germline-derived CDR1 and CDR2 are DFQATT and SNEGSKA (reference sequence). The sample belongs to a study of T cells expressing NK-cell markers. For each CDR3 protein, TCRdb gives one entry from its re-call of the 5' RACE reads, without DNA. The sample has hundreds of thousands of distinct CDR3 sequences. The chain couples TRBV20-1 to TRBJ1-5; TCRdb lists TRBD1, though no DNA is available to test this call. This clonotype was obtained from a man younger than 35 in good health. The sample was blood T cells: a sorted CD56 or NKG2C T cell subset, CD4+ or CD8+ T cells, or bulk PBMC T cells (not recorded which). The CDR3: CSARHRDRDLDQPQHF.